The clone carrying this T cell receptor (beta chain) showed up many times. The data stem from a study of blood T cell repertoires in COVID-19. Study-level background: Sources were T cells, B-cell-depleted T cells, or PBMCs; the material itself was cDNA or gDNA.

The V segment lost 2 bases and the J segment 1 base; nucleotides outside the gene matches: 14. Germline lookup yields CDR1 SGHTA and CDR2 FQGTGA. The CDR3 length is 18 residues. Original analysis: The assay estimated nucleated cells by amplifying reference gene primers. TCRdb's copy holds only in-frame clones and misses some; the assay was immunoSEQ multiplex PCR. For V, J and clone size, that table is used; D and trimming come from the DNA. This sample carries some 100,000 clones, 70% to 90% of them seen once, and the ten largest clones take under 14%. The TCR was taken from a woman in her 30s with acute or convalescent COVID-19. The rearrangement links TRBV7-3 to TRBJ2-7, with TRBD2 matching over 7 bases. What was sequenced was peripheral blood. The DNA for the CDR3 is TGTGCCAGCAGCTTAGAATCGGCCCGAGCGGGGAAGTCCTACGAGCAGTACTTC. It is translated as CASSLESARAGKSYEQYF.